A selection of T cell receptor beta chains follows, all from one sample in a study of CXCR3-negative and CXCR3-positive naive CD8 T cells. TCRdb reprocessed the 5' RACE reads and keeps a single row for each CDR3 protein, giving no DNA. The listing records tens of thousands of distinct CDR3 sequences. The source material was naive CXCR3- CD8+ T cells from blood. The source is a human donor in good health. Some clones in this sample may be carry-over from other donors' samples. CDR3s include the opening cysteine and the closing phenylalanine or tryptophan. The size field is filled for only some rows; it gives once, few, many or a size class.

j_call v_call clone_size cdr3_aa
TRBJ1-1 TRBV5-1 . CASTLAGTEAFF
TRBJ2-2 TRBV6-5 . CASSPVKGGTGELFF
TRBJ1-2 TRBV7-9 . CASSLGDSYGYTF
TRBJ1-1 TRBV6-5 . CASTGTGTDPGWAFF
TRBJ2-3 TRBV7-2 . CASSVSGRTVTDTQYF
TRBJ2-5 TRBV28 . CASSYRTEETQYF
TRBJ2-1 TRBV20-1 . CSARDIAGEDNEQFF
TRBJ2-7 TRBV5-1 . CASSSPGHSSYEQYF
TRBJ2-3 TRBV29-1 . CSVALQGTTDTQYF
TRBJ2-3 TRBV10-2 . CASSTWTGTDTQYF
TRBJ2-1 TRBV29-1 . CSARTSGGQGNEQFF
TRBJ2-1 TRBV30 . CAWSEGTGRTEQFF
TRBJ2-3 TRBV29-1 . CSVVVAGSPDTQYF
TRBJ2-7 TRBV9 . CASSAGGTFSYEQYF
TRBJ2-2 TRBV29-1 . CSVLTRGSNTGELFF
TRBJ2-7 TRBV7-2 . CASSFNLLYEQYF
TRBJ2-1 TRBV6-1 . CASSESSGTTNEQFF
TRBJ1-1 TRBV6-2/TRBV6-3 medium-sized CASSPGAGNTEAFF
TRBJ1-2 TRBV29-1 . CSVEGGEITNYGYTF
TRBJ2-1 TRBV4-3 . CASSQSGAGGEYEQFF
TRBJ2-1 TRBV1 . CTSKRATSGVNQGRNEQFF
TRBJ2-1 TRBV29-1 . CSAGTAYNEQFF
TRBJ2-3 TRBV29-1 . CSVEKGGDTQYF
TRBJ1-4 TRBV9 . CASSPTDTGGREKLFF
TRBJ2-7 TRBV20-1 . CSARPAGTYEQYF
TRBJ2-7 TRBV12-3/TRBV12-4 . CASSLGPRDPGGSYEQYF
TRBJ1-4 TRBV7-9 . CASSEDREEEEKLFF
TRBJ1-2 TRBV12-3/TRBV12-4 . CASSLRGWDRINYGYTF
TRBJ2-3 TRBV11-3 . CASSLGSGGARTDTQYF
TRBJ1-1 TRBV6-6 . CASSDGLNTEAFF
TRBJ1-1 TRBV27 . CASRILGGGNTEAFF
TRBJ2-1 TRBV6-4 . CASSKGQTPYNEQFF
TRBJ2-2 TRBV4-3 . CASSQDFGLNTGELFF
TRBJ2-1 TRBV7-2 . CASSSSGGARDEQFF
TRBJ2-2 TRBV29-1 . CSANQATGELFF
TRBJ2-2 TRBV4-3 . CASSQDWRREPNTGELFF
TRBJ2-1 TRBV19 . CASSMFVAEYNEQFF
TRBJ2-2 TRBV5-6 . CASSFGTPIIPNTGELFF
TRBJ2-7 TRBV20-1 . CSARDRSDYEQYF
TRBJ2-5 TRBV7-9 . CASSPDRIEETQYF
TRBJ1-1 TRBV6-5 . CASRHQGGGTEAFF
TRBJ1-5 TRBV6-2/TRBV6-3 . CASSYGPEAQLNQPQHF
TRBJ2-5 TRBV20-1 . CSARDLGGTELIAF
TRBJ1-1 TRBV4-3 . CASSQEMAGGMSTEAFF
TRBJ2-1 TRBV29-1 . CSVEAVTSGSNEQFF
TRBJ1-1 TRBV5-4 . CASTLGQGTEAFF
TRBJ1-2 TRBV28 . CASSLYLVNYGYTF